The 10 T cell receptor beta chains below come from one sample, sequenced in a study of T cell responses to AZD1222 COVID-19 vaccine. Repertoires were generated with immunoSEQ multiplex PCR, while TCRdb's copy carries only in-frame clones and drops some. Among about 120,000 clones, 92% were seen once, and the ten largest hold 11% to 15%. Source: peripheral blood, taken on day 0 of AZD1222 vaccination. Receptors were obtained from an adult in good health.

Of note for this clone: The junction differs from germline at one of its ends, possibly a read error. The V gene is TRBV7-7, the J gene TRBJ2-7; 9 positions agree with TRBD1. This CDR3 contains 13 residues. In germline, CDR1 is SSHAT, CDR2 FNYEAQ (reference sequence). The CDR3 DNA is TGTGCTAGCAGCTTAACAGGGGGCAGTGAGCAGTACTTC. This gives the protein CASSLTGGSEQYF.

The sample holds one count of this clone. The rearrangement uses TRBV4-1 and TRBJ2-3, with 7 positions matching TRBD2. Trimming cost V 3 bases and J 3 bases; bases outside gene matches: 12. The CDR3 is 17 amino acids. From germline, CDR1 is MGHRA and CDR2 YSYEKL. In nucleotides, the CDR3 is TGCGCCAGCAGCCAGACCACCCGGCGGGAGTTAACAGATACGCAGTATTTT. Translation: CASSQTTRRELTDTQYF.

This clone was observed a few times. The chain couples TRBV6-2 or TRBV6-3 to TRBJ2-1, with TRBD2 identical over 10 bases. This CDR3 region has 15 residues. Germline V lookup: CDR1 MNHEY, CDR2 SVGEGT. J gave up 6 bases and V 0 bases, and 2 bases lay outside the gene matches. The CDR3 here is CASSYSASGSNEQFF. The CDR3 DNA reads TGTGCCAGCAGTTACTCTGCTAGCGGGAGCAATGAGCAGTTCTTC.

The chain recombines TRBV6-2 or TRBV6-3 with TRBJ2-1, with D tentatively TRBD1 (5 bases). V lost 5 bases to trimming and J lost 8 bases, with 16 bases between them. This CDR3 has 14 amino acids. Germline V gene sequence: CDR1 MNHEY, CDR2 SVGEGT. The CDR3, as DNA: TGTGCCAGCAGTGCCGGTGGGGCCCGCGATGAGCAGTTCTTC. It specifies CASSAGGARDEQFF.

V is TRBV28 and J is TRBJ1-5, with D possibly being TRBD1 (6 bases). The germline V gene encodes CDR1 MDHEN and CDR2 SYDVKM. The V end lost 8 bases, the J end lost 4 bases, and 15 bases lay between the germline ends. The CDR3 totals 14 residues. CDR3 nucleotide sequence: TGTGCCAGCGAAGACGGACAGTCAAATCAGCCCCAGCATTTT. As protein: CASEDGQSNQPQHF.

The chain is built from TRBV29-1 and TRBJ1-2; tentative D call: TRBD1 (5 bases). CDR3 length equals 16 residues. In germline, CDR1 is SQVTM, CDR2 ANQGSEA. V was cut by 7 bases and J by 3 bases, with 24 bases left in between. In DNA form, the CDR3 reads TGCAGCGCGGTGGGGCTTAACGGGGGTTCGGACTATGGCTACACCTTC. Translating it yields CSAVGLNGGSDYGYTF. Supplemented by reference TRBV29-1 and TRBJ1-2, the full variable domain reads SAVISQKPSRDICQRGTSLTIQCQVDSQVTMMFWYRQQPGQSLTLIATANQGSEATYESGFVIDKFPISRPNLTFSTLTVSNMSPEDSSIYLCSAVGLNGGSDYGYTFGSGTRLTVV.

J is TRBJ2-6 and V is TRBV3-1 (or the pseudogene TRBV3-2); TRBD2 agrees at 9 bases. The germline V gene encodes CDR1 LGHDT and CDR2 YNNKEL (reference sequence). V shed 5 bases and J 4 bases; nucleotides not matched to a gene: 24. The CDR3 is 22 residues long. CDR3 loop: CASSSYLGLAGPPQGGANVLTF. Written as DNA, the CDR3 is TGTGCCAGCAGCTCCTACCTGGGCCTAGCGGGGCCCCCCCAGGGGGGGGCCAACGTCCTGACTTTC.

V is TRBV4-3 and J is TRBJ1-2; 9 nucleotides agree with TRBD1. CDR1 and CDR2 (germline): LGHNA, YSLEER. The CDR3 totals 17 residues. The V gene end was trimmed by 3 bases and the J gene end by 1 base; junction bases not matched to a gene: 9. The CDR3 sequence: CASSHAGTGTLNYGYTF. CDR3 DNA sequence: TGCGCCAGCAGCCATGCCGGGACAGGGACCCTTAACTATGGCTACACCTTC.

The chain links TRBV11-2 to TRBJ2-7; unclear D gene. With 5 bases removed from V and 6 bases from J, the gap between germline ends came to 14 bases. The CDR3 consists of 13 residues. Germline CDR1 and CDR2: SGHAT and FQNNGV. For the CDR3, the DNA is TGTGCCAGCAGCCCTCTGAGAAGGATCGAGCAGTACTTC. Translating gives CASSPLRRIEQYF.

The V gene is TRBV7-2, the J gene TRBJ2-7; tentative D call: TRBD2 (6 bases). Germline V CDR1 and CDR2: SGHTA, FQGNSA. V dropped 8 bases and J dropped 2 bases, with 13 bases sitting between them. The CDR3 covers 13 residues. For the CDR3, the DNA is TGTGCCAGCTACGGGGGTCCGGCCTACGAGCAGTACTTC. It is translated as CASYGGPAYEQYF.